One and the same sample provided the 25 T cell receptor beta chains below, sequenced in a study of blood T cell repertoires in COVID-19. Libraries were prepared by immunoSEQ multiplex PCR; TCRdb keeps only in-frame clonotypes and omits some of them. The table includes 150,000 to 200,000 clones, 88% detected once. The source material was peripheral blood. The receptors here all came from a human donor in a cohort sampled during active COVID-19.

The genes are TRBV7-9 and TRBJ2-1, with D tentatively TRBD1 (6 bases). The germline V and J ends were trimmed by 0 bases and 9 bases, with 12 bases remaining between them. CDR1 and CDR2 (germline): SEHNR, FQNEAQ (reference sequence). The CDR3 sequence is 14 residues long. DNA for the CDR3: TGTGCCAGCAGCTTAGCACAGGGAGTTGGTGAGCAGTTCTTC. Translation: CASSLAQGVGEQFF.

CDR3 sequence reads: CAAGRISNQPQHF. The CDR3 DNA sequence: TGTGCCGCGGGAAGAATTAGCAATCAGCCCCAGCATTTT. The J gene is TRBJ1-5, the V gene TRBV10-3; D gene ambiguous. Per the germline V gene, CDR1 is ENHRY and CDR2 is SYGVKD. The CDR3 consists of 13 residues. Trimming shortened V by 11 bases and J by 0 bases, and 11 bases separated the two germline ends.

The J gene is TRBJ1-4, the V gene TRBV5-6; D unresolved. The CDR3 sequence is 16 residues long. Germline assignment: CDR1 SGHDT and CDR2 YYEEEE. V was pared by 1 base and J by 7 bases, with 17 bases between. CDR3 region: CASSLRKGGNFEKLFF. In nucleotides, the CDR3 is TGTGCCAGCAGCTTGCGCAAGGGAGGCAATTTTGAAAAACTGTTTTTT.

The chain joins TRBV18 to TRBJ2-7, with a tentative D call TRBD2 (6 bases). V was clipped by 3 bases and J by 5 bases, with 11 bases between them. Germline V CDR1 and CDR2: KGHSH, LQKENI. The CDR3 is 13 residues long. CDR3 sequence reads: CASSPTPGDEQYF. The CDR3 DNA reads as TGTGCCAGCTCACCGACGCCGGGGGACGAGCAGTACTTC.

This chain joins TRBV6-6 and TRBJ2-3, with TRBD1 identical over 10 bases. The germline V gene encodes CDR1 MNHNY and CDR2 SVGAGI (reference sequence). The CDR3 totals 16 residues. V trimming: 7 bases; J trimming: 2 bases; junction bases outside the gene matches: 9. The chain's CDR3 is CASTKRGQGHTDTQYF. Here the CDR3 DNA reads TGTGCCAGCACAAAGAGGGGACAGGGGCACACAGATACGCAGTATTTT.

The chain has TRBV7-2 and TRBJ2-5; D perhaps matches TRBD2 (7 bases). The CDR3 is 15 amino acids. Germline V gene lookup returns CDR1 SGHTA and CDR2 FQGNSA. The V end lost 1 base, the J end lost 4 bases, and 13 bases lay between the germline ends. This chain's CDR3 is CASSLEGGGGETQYF. In DNA form, the CDR3 reads TGTGCCAGCAGCTTAGAGGGGGGAGGGGGAGAGACCCAGTACTTC.

The count of this clone is one. The rearrangement joins TRBV7-9 to TRBJ1-2; TRBD1 is a possible D gene (6 bases). The CDR3 spans 13 residues. V was cut by 5 bases and J by 7 bases, with 14 bases left in between. The germline V gene encodes CDR1 SEHNR and CDR2 FQNEAQ (reference sequence). This chain's CDR3 is CASSDTGYGGYTF. The CDR3, as DNA: TGTGCCAGCAGCGATACAGGGTATGGTGGCTACACCTTC.

The rearrangement joins TRBV29-1 to TRBJ2-7, with a possible D match to TRBD1 (7 bases). The V and J ends lost 6 bases and 2 bases respectively, with 14 bases between them. The CDR3 extends over 13 amino acids. Germline values: CDR1 SQVTM, CDR2 ANQGSEA. This CDR3 reads CSVAGQKTYEQYF. DNA of the CDR3: TGCAGCGTCGCGGGACAGAAAACCTACGAGCAGTACTTC.

This chain connects TRBV27 to TRBJ2-7; 7 bases are shared with TRBD1. Germline loops: CDR1 MNHEY, CDR2 SMNVEV (reference sequence). V lost 7 bases and J lost 3; bases outside the gene matches: 9. The length of the CDR3 is 14 residues. The CDR3 DNA reads TGTGCCAGCACCCAGGGCGCAGGGGGCTACGAGCAGTACTTC. Amino acids: CASTQGAGGYEQYF.

V usage is TRBV11-2 and J usage is TRBJ2-5; perhaps TRBD2 as D (6 bases). The CDR3 length is 13 residues. V lost 8 bases to trimming and J lost 2 bases, with 12 bases between them. Germline CDR1 reads SGHAT; CDR2 reads FQNNGV. The CDR3 is CASGRAGQETQYF. DNA of the CDR3: TGTGCCAGCGGGCGGGCGGGGCAAGAGACCCAGTACTTC.

This clone was seen more than once but under ten times. The chain has TRBV19 and TRBJ2-7; TRBD1 matches 8 bases. The CDR3 has 14 amino acids. After removal of 6 bases from V and 0 bases from J, the junction contained 4 bases not matched to a gene. Germline lookup yields CDR1 LNHDA and CDR2 SQIVND (reference sequence). The CDR3 DNA reads as TGTGCCAGTAGGAGGGACAGGCGCTCCTACGAGCAGTACTTC. Translation: CASRRDRRSYEQYF.

The V call is TRBV24-1, the J call TRBJ2-6, with 10 bases matching TRBD1. The V and J ends lost 4 bases and 1 base, in that order; junction bases with no gene match: 9. CDR1 and CDR2 (germline): KGHDR, SFDVKD. The CDR3 consists of 19 residues. CDR3 residues: CATSDPPGQGSSGANVLTF. In DNA form, the CDR3 reads TGTGCCACCAGTGACCCCCCGGGACAGGGGTCTTCTGGGGCCAACGTCCTGACTTTC.

The CDR3 sequence is CASSPRGQKNSPLHF. The CDR3, as DNA: TGTGCCAGCTCACCTAGGGGACAGAAGAATTCACCCCTCCACTTT. The rearrangement links TRBV18 to TRBJ1-6, with 7 bases aligning to TRBD1. V gave up 3 bases and J gave up 7 bases; unmatched junction bases: 6. Germline CDR1 KGHSH, CDR2 LQKENI. There are 15 residues in the CDR3.

The gene calls are TRBV5-1 and TRBJ1-1; TRBD1 might be the D (6 bases). The CDR3 loop spans 16 amino acids. V shed 2 bases and J shed 0 bases, with 14 bases lying between them. CDR1 is SGHRS and CDR2 is YFSETQ in the germline V gene. CDR3 nucleotide sequence: TGCGCCAGCAGCTTAACAGGGAGGGGAGTGAACACTGAAGCTTTCTTT. This gives the protein CASSLTGRGVNTEAFF.

V and J are TRBV6-5 and TRBJ1-1; D is perhaps TRBD1 (5 bases). Germline V CDR1 and CDR2: MNHEY, SVGAGI. V gave up 2 bases and J gave up 4 bases, with 8 bases separating them. This CDR3 contains 13 residues. The CDR3 DNA reads as TGTGCCAGCAGTTACGGGGGGGTCACTGAAGCTTTCTTT. It codes for CASSYGGVTEAFF.

The gene calls are TRBV6-5 and TRBJ1-4, with 7 bases matching TRBD1. Germline loops: CDR1 MNHEY, CDR2 SVGAGI. The V segment lost 4 bases and the J segment 7 bases; nucleotides outside the gene matches: 6. The CDR3 consists of 14 residues. CDR3 in DNA: TGTGCCAGCAGTTCGACAGGGTTGAGTGAAAAACTGTTTTTT. This encodes CASSSTGLSEKLFF.

This chain joins TRBV5-1 and TRBJ1-1; no clear D. V shed 0 bases and J shed 4 bases, with 10 bases lying between them. Germline V gene data show CDR1 as SGHRS and CDR2 as YFSETQ. There are 14 residues in the CDR3. Written as DNA, the CDR3 is TGCGCCAGCAGCTTGGCCCAAACGGGCACTGAAGCTTTCTTT. Encoded protein: CASSLAQTGTEAFF.

The V and J genes are TRBV6-2 or TRBV6-3 and TRBJ2-3; D may be TRBD2 (6 bases). CDR3 length: 15 residues. CDR1 and CDR2 (germline): MNHEY, SVGEGT. V dropped 6 bases and J dropped 1 base, with 14 bases sitting between them. The chain's CDR3 is CASSQPTRGTDTQYF. The DNA of the CDR3 is TGTGCCAGCAGCCAACCGACTAGAGGCACAGATACGCAGTATTTT.

V gene TRBV4-1 combines with J gene TRBJ2-5; 7 bases line up with TRBD2. Matching the DNA end better, TRBJ2-7 makes the J call doubtful. This CDR3 spans 16 amino acids. From germline, CDR1 is MGHRA and CDR2 YSYEKL. The DNA for the CDR3 is TGCGCCAGCAGCCAAGTAGGGAGGGGCCGGTCCTACGAGCAGTACTTC. Translated, it gives CASSQVGRGRSYEQYF.

The chain couples TRBV27 to TRBJ1-5; TRBD1 aligns across 7 bases. V was clipped by 4 bases and J by 9 bases; unmatched bases: 12. The CDR3 contains 15 residues. Germline V gene data show CDR1 as MNHEY and CDR2 as SMNVEV (reference sequence). CDR3 in DNA: TGTGCCAGCAGTTCCCTCGGACAGGCCTCGGGGCCCCAGCATTTT. Amino acids: CASSSLGQASGPQHF.

In nucleotides, the CDR3 is TGTGCCAGCAGTTACCCAGGGCGCGATGAAGCTTTCTTT. Residues: CASSYPGRDEAFF. The V and J genes are TRBV6-5 and TRBJ1-1, with a possible D match to TRBD1 (5 bases). CDR1 is MNHEY, CDR2 SVGAGI, per germline. V was pared by 2 bases and J by 7 bases, with 11 bases between. The CDR3 loop spans 13 amino acids.

This clone was counted a few times. The genes are TRBV19 and TRBJ1-1, with 8 bases that match TRBD1. The CDR3 loop spans 14 amino acids. Germline V gene data show CDR1 as LNHDA and CDR2 as SQIVND (reference sequence). V lost 5 bases, J lost 4 bases, and 6 bases stayed unmatched. CDR3 sequence reads: CASSAKTGVTEAFF. CDR3 bases: TGTGCCAGTAGTGCAAAGACAGGGGTCACTGAAGCTTTCTTT.

V is TRBV2 and J is TRBJ1-5; D is ambiguous. CDR1 is SNHLY, CDR2 FYNNEI, per germline. V dropped 3 bases and J dropped 5 bases, with 8 bases sitting between them. This CDR3 is built from 13 residues. CDR3 DNA sequence: TGTGCCAGCAGTGACGGGGTCGATCAGCCCCAGCATTTT. It yields the protein CASSDGVDQPQHF.

The chain links TRBV20-1 to TRBJ1-2, with a weak D call TRBD1 (5 bases). V lost 3 bases, J lost 7 bases, and 12 bases lay in between. The CDR3 spans 12 residues. The germline V gene encodes CDR1 DFQATT and CDR2 SNEGSKA (reference sequence). In DNA form, the CDR3 reads TGCAGTGCTAGTTCTGGGGCGCGTGGCTACACCTTC. Translation: CSASSGARGYTF.

The chain employs TRBV4-1 and TRBJ1-2; D is perhaps TRBD1 (5 bases). This CDR3 has 15 amino acids. Trimming cost V 1 base and J 4 bases, with 13 bases left between them. Germline V gene data show CDR1 as MGHRA and CDR2 as YSYEKL. The chain's CDR3 is CASSQGPGGSYGYTF. CDR3 DNA sequence: TGCGCCAGCAGCCAAGGACCGGGGGGTAGCTATGGCTACACCTTC.